This T cell receptor (beta chain) appears in the sequencing data of a study of CD8+ T cells in alopecia areata (dated by TCRdb to the late 2010s). Broadly, across the study: Treated patients were enrolled in an open-label pilot trial of oral tofacitinib at 5 to 10 mg twice daily for moderate-to-severe alopecia areata. Patients received tofacitinib for 6 to 18 months and were then followed off drug for 6 months to check for delayed response and recurrence. In treated patients, disease severity was measured using the SALT score, which gives the percentage of scalp surface area affected. In both human patients and the C3H/HeJ mouse model, the study applied high-throughput TCRbeta sequencing to look at T cell clonal expansion in alopecia areata. Human TCRbeta sequencing covered scalp tissue and sorted CD4+ and CD8+ peripheral blood T cells from patchy and totalis/universalis alopecia areata patients and healthy controls. Biopsies were taken from tofacitinib-treated patients at baseline and again at 4 and 24 weeks into treatment, and several of those patients also had a later scalp biopsy. Clonality in the scalp was compared among normal scalp (n=4), patchy alopecia areata scalp (n=8), and alopecia totalis/universalis scalp (n=8). The RNA source kit depended on sample type: the PAXgene miRNA kit for fixed scalp, the miRNeasy kit for PBMCs, and the RNeasy kit for mouse skin. immunoSEQ multiplex PCR using 35 Vbeta forward primers and 13 Jbeta reverse primers was used to amplify TCRbeta CDR3 regions. On the study overall, not on this receptor specifically: Shared TCR sequences between patients were less evident than in mice, which may be partly attributable to HLA diversity in the patient population. Scalp clonality and the number of expanded CD8+ clones among the top 100 scalp clones were significantly decreased by tofacitinib. Many expanded lesional clones were found to persist in scalp and blood during tofacitinib treatment, and relapse after treatment cessation may be partly explained by this persistence. Lesional scalp, especially in alopecia totalis/universalis, showed higher clonality and more expanded CD8+ clones than normal scalp, suggesting antigenic drive. The treated cohort was small, with a single nonresponder, so links between baseline CD8+ expansion and response need larger studies. Unlike mouse skin, which is dominated by gammadelta T cells, normal human skin has resident alphabeta T cells that are also sequenced, and this complicates analysis of the scalp TCR repertoire.

Library preparation employed the immunoSEQ multiplex PCR assay. RNA was extracted from all samples and reverse transcribed into cDNA as template for TCR sequencing. First-strand cDNA was synthesized with SuperScript III using a 2:1 mix of oligo-dT and random hexamers. Amplification bias was assessed with a synthetic immune receptor repertoire, and residual bias was removed computationally. Turning to the authors' computational methods: Raw reads were preprocessed to remove errors, and CDR3 was defined according to IMGT conventions as the region from the conserved cysteine to phenylalanine. Clonality was calculated as 1 minus Shannon entropy normalized by log2 of the number of productive unique TCRs. Scalp TCRbeta sequences were cross-referenced with sorted blood CD4 and CD8 repertoires so that the CD4 or CD8 identity of scalp clones could be inferred. TCRdb provides this immuneACCESS table in a form limited to in-frame rearrangements. Some clones are lacking; in checked studies, under half of them reflect an unresolved V gene, and why the rest are absent is not known. For V, J and clone size, that table is used; D and trimming come from the DNA. This sample gives about 97,000 clones in total; around 60% of them show up just once. The biggest ten clones account for roughly 15% of the sample.

The sample holds a few counts of this clone. Its antigen is currently not known. No qualities accompany the bases; no much larger clone lies one base away. Interpreted using the paper, the treatment or condition label stands for: oral pan-JAK inhibitor, 5-10 mg twice daily. Lesional scalp punch biopsies and peripheral blood were collected from alopecia areata patients. PBMCs were separated by density centrifugation and stained for CD3, CD4 and CD8, after which CD4+ and CD8+ T cells were sorted on a FACSAria. A distance of 21 bases separates the germline ends of V and J, which lose 10 bases and 3 bases respectively. Reading the germline V gene (reference sequence) gives CDR1 SEHNR and CDR2 FQNEAQ. The CDR3 contains 15 residues, cysteine and phenylalanine counted. The read is trimmed to its CDR3 DNA, 45 bases read in frame from base 1.

The receptor comes from a human donor with alopecia areata. In this chain, TRBV7-9 is recombined with TRBJ1-2; TRBD1 is a possible D gene, resting on 5 matching bases. The sequencing used CD8+ T cells sorted from blood, collected at approximately week 60, from a patient treated with tofacitinib. For the CDR3, the sequence is CATTPGGKSDYGYTF. The DNA is TGTGCCACCACCCCGGGGGGGAAGTCCGACTATGGCTACACCTTC.